This note documents a single T cell receptor (beta chain) sequence. Its antigen is currently unknown. This CDR3 is built from 14 residues. CDR1 is MGHDK, CDR2 SYGVNS, per germline. V shed 5 bases, J shed 2 bases, and the junction held 6 bases outside the gene matches. The data belong to a study of T cell responses to AZD1222 COVID-19 vaccine. Points from the study as a whole: Females made up more of the donors, who were largely white British, and clonal diversity may have come out too low. After the peak T cell response, and only then, were repertoires sampled. Variant regions that are unmutated are reportedly the target of nearly half of spike-specific TCRs.

Whether given at about 4 or about 12 weeks, second doses were pooled. TCRdb's copy holds only in-frame clones and misses some; the assay was immunoSEQ multiplex PCR. The data contain some 180,000 clones, roughly nine tenths of them singletons. Sequenced material: peripheral blood, taken 28 days after the second AZD1222 dose. The chain employs TRBV25-1 and TRBJ2-7; 7 bases are shared with TRBD1. The TCR comes from an adult who received the AZD1222 COVID-19 vaccine. DNA for the CDR3: TGTGCCAGCAGTACCAAGGGACAGACCTACGAGCAGTACTTC. It encodes CASSTKGQTYEQYF.